This T cell receptor beta chain was obtained from a study of cytomegalovirus exposure and HLA in healthy donors. General study points: Later on, an analysis tied 15,000 to 20,000 TCR beta sequences to HLA alleles at 0.05 false discovery rate. Accurate prediction of most subjects' HLA-A and HLA-B alleles from TCR beta sequences was reported.

A word on this clone: The antigen remains unidentified.

Trimming left V 0 bases short and J 8 bases short, with 12 bases between. This CDR3 is built from 14 residues. CDR1 is SGHNT and CDR2 is YYREEE in the germline V gene (reference sequence). A multiplex PCR was run with 60 Vbeta primers and 13 Jbeta primers. Some clones are missing from TCRdb's copy, which holds only in-frame ones; the method was immunoSEQ multiplex PCR. The profile shows about 62,000 clones, roughly 77% of them singletons. V usage is TRBV5-4 and J usage is TRBJ2-1; D gene ambiguous. This receptor was taken from a woman in her twenties or thirties in good health and CMV-seronegative. Sequencing was carried out using PBMCs. The CDR3 spells CASSLGLRFDEQFF. Here the CDR3 DNA reads TGTGCCAGCAGCTTGGGACTGAGGTTCGATGAGCAGTTCTTC.